The 27 T cell receptor beta chains reported below all come from one sample, sequenced in a study of T cell repertoires in cytomegalovirus infection. In TCRdb, the reads were re-called with MiXCR into one record per CDR3 protein. The table records just over 150,000 distinct CDR3 sequences, around 22% of them present only once. The sample comprised PBMCs. These receptors came from a human donor in good health (CMV status not recorded). Some clones in this sample may be carry-over from other donors' samples.

The table lists this clonotype with a few counts. V gene TRBV7-6 combines with J gene TRBJ2-3; possibly TRBD1 for D (5 bases). Germline lookup yields CDR1 SGHVS and CDR2 FNYEAQ. The ends were cut back, 1 base at V and 6 bases at J, with 8 bases in the middle. The length of the CDR3 is 13 residues. This chain's CDR3 is CASSLEAGDTQYF. The CDR3 DNA sequence: TGTGCCAGCAGCTTAGAGGCAGGGGATACGCAGTATTTT.

This clonotype has a count of ten or more. This chain joins TRBV7-2 and TRBJ2-1, with TRBD2 matching over 13 bases. Per the germline V gene, CDR1 is SGHTA and CDR2 is FQGNSA. V dropped 5 bases and J dropped 3; count of bases not matched to a gene: 7. The CDR3 has 17 residues. CDR3: CASSTTSGGLIYNEQFF. DNA of the CDR3: TGTGCCAGCAGCACGACTAGCGGGGGGTTAATCTACAATGAGCAGTTCTTC.

This clonotype was counted at least ten times. The chain combines TRBV7-9 with TRBJ1-2; the D gene is possibly TRBD1 (5 bases). The CDR3 totals 17 residues. Trimming pared 0 bases from V and 2 bases from J, leaving 16 bases between. Germline V CDR1 and CDR2: SEHNR, FQNEAQ (reference sequence). The CDR3, as DNA: TGTGCCAGCAGCTTAGCGCTGGGGCCCCGGGGAAACTATGGCTACACCTTC. Translating gives CASSLALGPRGNYGYTF.

The CDR3 loop is CAWTQTNTEAFF. As DNA, the CDR3 is TGTGCCTGGACCCAAACCAACACTGAAGCTTTCTTT. The chain recombines TRBV30 with TRBJ1-1; D remains ambiguous. Germline CDR1 is GTSNPN and CDR2 is SVGIG (reference sequence). This CDR3 contains 12 residues. V was cut by 4 bases and J by 2 bases, with 8 bases left in between.

The V gene is TRBV2, the J gene TRBJ2-7; 7 nucleotides agree with TRBD1. The germline gives CDR1 SNHLY, CDR2 FYNNEI. This CDR3 contains 14 residues. J was trimmed by 6 bases and V by 3 bases; bases with no gene match: 8. CDR3 DNA: TGTGCCAGCAGTGAGGGGTACAGGGGCTCCGAGCAGTACTTC. It translates to CASSEGYRGSEQYF.

The chain couples TRBV9 to TRBJ1-3; D call uncertain. Trimming removed 4 bases from V and 0 bases from J, with 17 bases in between. Germline assignment: CDR1 SGDLS and CDR2 YYNGEE. This CDR3 is 17 amino acids long. The CDR3 bases are TGTGCCAGCAGCCCGACGACCGGTGGGAGCTCTGGAAACACCATATATTTT. Amino acid sequence: CASSPTTGGSSGNTIYF. The complete variable domain, with remaining parts taken from reference TRBV9 and TRBJ1-3, reads DSGVTQTPKHLITATGQRVTLRCSPRSGDLSVYWYQQSLDQGLQFLIQYYNGEERAKGNILERFSAQQFPDLHSELNLSSLELGDSALYFCASSPTTGGSSGNTIYFGEGSWLTVV.

The rearrangement uses TRBV4-2 and TRBJ2-6; 10 positions match TRBD1. Germline V gene sequence: CDR1 LGHNA, CDR2 YNFKEQ. Trimming removed 4 bases from V and 2 bases from J; junction bases left unmatched: 11. This CDR3 region has 19 residues. The DNA for the CDR3 is TGTGCCAGCAGCCCCCGGGACAGGGGACTGGCGGCTGGGGCCAACGTCCTGACTTTC. Translation gives CASSPRDRGLAAGANVLTF.

Ten or more counts support this clonotype. This chain uses TRBV27 with TRBJ1-5, with D tentatively TRBD1 (6 bases). Germline V gene sequence: CDR1 MNHEY, CDR2 SMNVEV (reference sequence). The CDR3 contains 14 residues. Trimming took off 2 bases at V and 5 bases at J, with 10 bases between the two ends. The CDR3, as DNA: TGTGCCAGCAGTTTAGGTCAGGGGTATCAGCCCCAGCATTTT. Protein sequence: CASSLGQGYQPQHF.

The sample holds a few counts of this clonotype. This chain joins TRBV11-2 and TRBJ2-2, with D possibly called TRBD1 or TRBD2 (5 bases each). Trimming stripped 5 bases from V and 1 base from J, with 8 bases between. Germline CDR1 is SGHAT and CDR2 is FQNNGV. The CDR3 covers 14 residues. CDR3 sequence reads: CASSPGRNTGELFF. The CDR3 DNA follows: TGTGCCAGCAGCCCAGGGAGGAACACCGGGGAGCTGTTTTTT.

V and J are TRBV6-4 and TRBJ2-3; the D gene could be TRBD1 or TRBD2 (6 bases each). The CDR3 loop spans 18 amino acids. Germline V gene sequence: CDR1 MRHNA, CDR2 SNTAGT. The V end lost 2 bases, the J end lost 0 bases, and 18 bases lay between the germline ends. The CDR3 DNA reads as TGTGCCAGCAGTGACCCCCCGTGGGGGGCAGCTAGCACAGATACGCAGTATTTT. Protein: CASSDPPWGAASTDTQYF.

V and J are TRBV30 and TRBJ2-5; D gene ambiguous. The CDR3 has 14 amino acids. CDR1 GTSNPN and CDR2 SVGIG come from the germline V gene (reference sequence). V was cut by 5 bases and J by 4 bases, with 17 bases left in between. The chain's CDR3 is CAWGRHLLRETQYF. The CDR3 nucleotides read TGTGCCTGGGGCCGGCATCTCCTTCGAGAGACCCAGTACTTC.

On this clonotype: A read error may produce the germline difference seen at one junction end. The chain has TRBV4-1 and TRBJ1-4; D is uncertain. Germline V gives CDR1 MGHRA, CDR2 YSYEKL. The CDR3 has 16 amino acids. CDR3 loop: CASSRTPGPTSEKLFF. CDR3 sequence (DNA): TGTGCCAGCAGCCGGACTCCGGGCCCAACCAGTGAAAAACTGTTTTTT.

J is TRBJ1-6 and V is TRBV28; D is perhaps TRBD1 (6 bases). Trimming left V 5 bases short and J 14 bases short, with 22 bases between. The germline V gene encodes CDR1 MDHEN and CDR2 SYDVKM. The CDR3 spans 15 residues. CDR3 DNA sequence: TGTGCCAGCAGTCCAAGTCAGGGGTCCTATGTAGCCCTCCACTTT. Translated: CASSPSQGSYVALHF.

This chain uses TRBV20-1 with TRBJ1-1; D gene uncertain. The germline V and J ends were trimmed by 0 bases and 11 bases, with 10 bases remaining between them. Germline V CDR1 and CDR2: DFQATT, SNEGSKA (reference sequence). This CDR3 spans 11 amino acids. CDR3 in DNA: TGCAGTGCTAGAGATCCCATCAACGCTTTCTTT. Protein sequence: CSARDPINAFF.

In this sample, this clonotype turned up a few times. V gene TRBV2 combines with J gene TRBJ2-2; 13 nucleotides match TRBD2. CDR3 length: 15 amino acids. With V trimmed by 8 bases and J by 5 bases, 5 bases remained unmatched. Germline V gives CDR1 SNHLY, CDR2 FYNNEI. The CDR3 bases are TGTGCCAGCCTACTAGCGGGGGGGAGGACCGGGGAGCTGTTTTTT. It codes for CASLLAGGRTGELFF.

Comments on this clonotype: One end of the junction varies from germline; a read error may be responsible. V gene TRBV6-5 combines with J gene TRBJ2-7; D tentatively reads TRBD1 or TRBD2 (7 bases each). The CDR3 has 11 residues. Per germline, CDR1 MNHEY and CDR2 SVGAGI. In nucleotides, the CDR3 is TGTGCCAGCAGTACGGGGGGACAGAGGCACTTC. Protein sequence: CASSTGGQRHF.

The sample holds a few counts of this clonotype. The chain recombines TRBV6-1 with TRBJ1-1; 8 positions agree with TRBD1. Germline V lookup: CDR1 MNHNS, CDR2 SASEGT. This CDR3 is 12 amino acids long. The V segment lost 7 bases and the J segment 8 bases; nucleotides outside the gene matches: 6. The CDR3: CASIRTGSEAFF. The CDR3 coding sequence is TGTGCCAGCATCCGGACAGGGTCGGAAGCTTTCTTT.

In this sample, this clonotype turned up a few times. This sequence joins TRBV2 and TRBJ1-1; no clear D gene. This CDR3 has 12 residues. The germline gives CDR1 SNHLY, CDR2 FYNNEI. V lost 5 bases and J lost 3, with 7 bases in between. The CDR3 loop is CASSYGHTEAFF. The CDR3, as DNA: TGTGCCAGCAGTTATGGGCACACTGAAGCTTTCTTT.

The chain employs TRBV20-1 and TRBJ2-1; D is undetermined. Germline V gene lookup returns CDR1 DFQATT and CDR2 SNEGSKA (reference sequence). CDR3 size: 12 residues. The CDR3 loop reads CGKKSSYNEQFF. The CDR3 bases are TGCGGAAAGAAATCCTCCTACAATGAGCAGTTCTTC.

This clonotype has just a few counts. The chain combines TRBV28 with TRBJ2-3; no clear D. The CDR3 covers 13 residues. V gave up 5 bases and J gave up 6 bases, with 12 bases separating them. Germline CDR1 reads MDHEN; CDR2 reads SYDVKM. The CDR3 sequence is CASSLQNSDTQYF. Written as DNA, the CDR3 is TGTGCCAGCAGTCTCCAGAATTCTGATACGCAGTATTTT.

A few counts support this clonotype. The CDR3 region is CASSQGQGMNTEAFF. The CDR3 coding sequence is TGTGCCAGCAGCCAAGGACAGGGGATGAACACTGAAGCTTTCTTT. The V and J genes are TRBV7-9 and TRBJ1-1, with 9 bases aligning to TRBD1. The length of the CDR3 is 15 residues. Per the germline V gene, CDR1 is SEHNR and CDR2 is FQNEAQ (reference sequence). V shed 5 bases, J shed 0 bases, and the junction held 4 bases outside the gene matches.

This chain uses TRBV12-3 or TRBV12-4 with TRBJ2-1; D possibly corresponds to TRBD2 (5 bases). V was cut by 3 bases and J by 6 bases, with 6 bases left in between. The CDR3 runs to 12 residues. The CDR3 DNA reads as TGTGCCAGCAGTTTCGAGGGCAATGAGCAGTTCTTC. Translated, it gives CASSFEGNEQFF.

Ten or more counts support this clonotype. The V and J genes are TRBV7-2 and TRBJ1-1, with 7 positions matching TRBD1. V gave up 0 bases and J gave up 0 bases; unmatched junction bases: 4. Germline V gene sequence: CDR1 SGHTA, CDR2 FQGNSA. This CDR3 region has 16 residues. Here the CDR3 DNA reads TGTGCCAGCAGCTTAGCTCGGGACAGATTGAACACTGAAGCTTTCTTT. Translating it yields CASSLARDRLNTEAFF.

This clonotype was seen ten or more times. The chain links TRBV9 to TRBJ2-5; TRBD1 matches 7 bases. Germline CDR1 SGDLS, CDR2 YYNGEE. V gave up 0 bases and J gave up 1 base; unmatched junction bases: 6. CDR3 size: 16 residues. In nucleotides, the CDR3 is TGTGCCAGCAGCGTAGGGGACAGCACTACCCAAGAGACCCAGTACTTC. Translating gives CASSVGDSTTQETQYF.

V and J are TRBV19 and TRBJ2-1; 9 bases are shared with TRBD2. The V gene end was trimmed by 8 bases and the J gene end by 8 bases; junction bases not matched to a gene: 10. Germline CDR1 and CDR2: LNHDA and SQIVND (reference sequence). The CDR3 is 14 residues long. This CDR3 is CASGPGTSFDEQFF. In DNA form, the CDR3 reads TGTGCCAGTGGGCCCGGGACTAGCTTCGATGAGCAGTTCTTC.

This clonotype was seen ten or more times. The rearrangement joins TRBV7-2 to TRBJ1-2; D is possibly TRBD1 (6 bases). Trimming removed 5 bases from V and 1 base from J, with 17 bases in between. The length of the CDR3 is 16 residues. Germline CDR1 reads SGHTA; CDR2 reads FQGNSA. The CDR3 nucleotides are TGTGCCAGCAGCCCGGACAGCAACCCGGTTAACTATGGCTACACCTTC. Its translation is CASSPDSNPVNYGYTF.

Only a few counts were recorded for this clonotype. J is TRBJ2-3 and V is TRBV30; D is unclear. The CDR3 is made up of 10 amino acids. The V gene's germline CDR1 is GTSNPN and CDR2 SVGIG (reference sequence). The ends were cut back, 5 bases at V and 6 bases at J, with 6 bases in the middle. In DNA form, the CDR3 reads TGTGCCTGGGGCCACGATACGCAGTATTTT. This sequence encodes CAWGHDTQYF.